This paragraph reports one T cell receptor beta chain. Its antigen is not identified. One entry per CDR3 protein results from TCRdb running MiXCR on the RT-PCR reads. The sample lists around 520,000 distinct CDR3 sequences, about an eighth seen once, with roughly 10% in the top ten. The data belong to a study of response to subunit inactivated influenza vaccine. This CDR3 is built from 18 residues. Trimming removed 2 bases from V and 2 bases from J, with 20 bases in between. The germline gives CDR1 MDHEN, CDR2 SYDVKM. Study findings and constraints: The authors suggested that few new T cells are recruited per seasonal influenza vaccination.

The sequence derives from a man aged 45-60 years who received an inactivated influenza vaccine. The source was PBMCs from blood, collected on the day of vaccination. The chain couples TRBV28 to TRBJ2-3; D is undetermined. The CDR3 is CASSLRLYPPQHTDTQYF. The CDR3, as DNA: TGTGCCAGCAGTTTACGTCTGTACCCCCCGCAACACACAGATACGCAGTATTTT. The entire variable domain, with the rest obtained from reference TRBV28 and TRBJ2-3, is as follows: DVKVTQSSRYLVKRTGEKVFLECVQDMDHENMFWYRQDPGLGLRLIYFSYDVKMKEKGDIPEGYSVSREKKERFSLILESASTNQTSMYLCASSLRLYPPQHTDTQYFGPGTRLTVL.